This T cell receptor beta chain was captured in a study of beta chain features in type 1 diabetes. Investigators reverse transcribed all isolated RNA, so they sequenced expressed TCRB transcripts. Some clones are missing from TCRdb's copy, which holds only in-frame ones; the method was immunoSEQ multiplex PCR. Of 450,000 to 550,000 clones in the sample, approximately 31% were seen once. This clone has only a few counts. Its antigen is currently unknown. Study-wide points: The question left open here concerned HLA type influencing TCRB rearrangement.

V lost 5 bases and J 3 bases, leaving 18 bases between the germline ends. CDR1 is MGHDK, CDR2 SYGVNS, per germline. This CDR3 is built from 16 residues. The source is a man aged 18 to 35 in good health. Sequences were obtained from naive CD4+ T cells from blood. V gene TRBV25-1 combines with J gene TRBJ2-3; D is possibly TRBD2 (7 bases). This CDR3 is CASSPPGAGETDTQYF. CDR3 DNA: TGTGCCAGCAGTCCCCCGGGGGCGGGAGAAACAGATACGCAGTATTTT.